This T cell receptor beta chain was found in a study of technical replicates of blood from several donors. Libraries were prepared by immunoSEQ multiplex PCR; TCRdb keeps only in-frame clonotypes and omits some of them. The repertoire has 70,000 to 85,000 clones, over 95% of them found once; the top ten carry roughly 0.24%. This CDR3 is built from 17 residues. The germline V gene encodes CDR1 SEHNR and CDR2 FQNEAQ (reference sequence). V dropped 5 bases and J dropped 0; count of bases not matched to a gene: 7. This sequence was found in a human donor in good health. The sample consisted of T cells isolated from PBMCs. The V gene is TRBV7-9, the J gene TRBJ2-7; 13 nucleotides match TRBD2. The DNA for the CDR3 is TGTGCCAGCAGCCGGGGACTAGCGGGGATAAGCTCCTACGAGCAGTACTTC. It encodes CASSRGLAGISSYEQYF.